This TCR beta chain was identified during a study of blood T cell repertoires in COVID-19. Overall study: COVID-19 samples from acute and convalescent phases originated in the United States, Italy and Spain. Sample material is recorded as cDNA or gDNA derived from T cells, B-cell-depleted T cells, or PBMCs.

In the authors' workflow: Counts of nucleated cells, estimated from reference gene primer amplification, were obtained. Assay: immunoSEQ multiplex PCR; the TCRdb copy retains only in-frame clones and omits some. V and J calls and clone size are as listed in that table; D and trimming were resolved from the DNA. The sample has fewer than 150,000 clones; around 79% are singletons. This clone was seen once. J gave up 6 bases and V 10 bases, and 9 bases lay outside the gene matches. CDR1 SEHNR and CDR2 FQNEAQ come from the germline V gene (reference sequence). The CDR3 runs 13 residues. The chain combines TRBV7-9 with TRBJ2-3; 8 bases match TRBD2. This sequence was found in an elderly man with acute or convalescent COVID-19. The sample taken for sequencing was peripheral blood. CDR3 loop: CATSRTSSDTQYF. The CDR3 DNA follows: TGTGCCACCTCCCGGACTAGCAGCGATACGCAGTATTTT. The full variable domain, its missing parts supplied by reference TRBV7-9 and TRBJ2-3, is DTGVSQNPRHKITKRGQNVTFRCDPISEHNRLYWYRQTLGQGPEFLTYFQNEAQLEKSRLLSDRFSAERPKGSFSTLEIQRTEQGDSAMYLCATSRTSSDTQYFGPGTRLTVL.